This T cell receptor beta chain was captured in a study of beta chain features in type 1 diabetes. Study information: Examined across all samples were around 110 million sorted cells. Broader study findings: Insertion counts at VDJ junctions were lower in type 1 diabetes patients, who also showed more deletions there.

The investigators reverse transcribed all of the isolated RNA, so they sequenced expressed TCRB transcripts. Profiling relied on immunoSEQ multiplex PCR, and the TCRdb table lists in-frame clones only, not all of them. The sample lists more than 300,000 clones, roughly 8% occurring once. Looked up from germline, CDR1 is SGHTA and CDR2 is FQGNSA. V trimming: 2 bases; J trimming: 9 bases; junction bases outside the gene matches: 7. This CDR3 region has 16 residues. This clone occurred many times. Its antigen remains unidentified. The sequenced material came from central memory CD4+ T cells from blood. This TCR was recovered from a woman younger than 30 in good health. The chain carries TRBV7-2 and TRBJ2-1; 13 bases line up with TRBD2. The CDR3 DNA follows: TGTGCCAGCAGCTTACAAACTAGCGGGAGGGCCGGTGAGCAGTTCTTC. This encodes CASSLQTSGRAGEQFF.